This entry describes one T cell receptor beta chain. The data originate from a study of blood T cell repertoires in COVID-19. Study-level information: Samples came from the United States, Italy and Spain, spanning acute and convalescent COVID-19. PBMCs, B-cell-depleted T cells, or T cells were the source of the cDNA or gDNA that made up the material.

Some clones are missing from TCRdb's copy, which holds only in-frame ones; the method was immunoSEQ multiplex PCR. The sample carries 45,000 to 55,000 clones, 75% to 90% recorded once. There are 14 residues in the CDR3. V was trimmed by 5 bases and J by 1 base, leaving 11 bases between them. Germline CDR1 reads MNHEY; CDR2 reads SVGAGI. This chain uses TRBV6-5 with TRBJ1-1; D call uncertain. The sequenced sample was peripheral blood. This sequence originates from a human donor in a cohort sampled during active COVID-19. Here the CDR3 reads CASSLDNSNTEAFF. The CDR3 coding sequence is TGTGCCAGCAGTCTTGACAACTCGAACACTGAAGCTTTCTTT.